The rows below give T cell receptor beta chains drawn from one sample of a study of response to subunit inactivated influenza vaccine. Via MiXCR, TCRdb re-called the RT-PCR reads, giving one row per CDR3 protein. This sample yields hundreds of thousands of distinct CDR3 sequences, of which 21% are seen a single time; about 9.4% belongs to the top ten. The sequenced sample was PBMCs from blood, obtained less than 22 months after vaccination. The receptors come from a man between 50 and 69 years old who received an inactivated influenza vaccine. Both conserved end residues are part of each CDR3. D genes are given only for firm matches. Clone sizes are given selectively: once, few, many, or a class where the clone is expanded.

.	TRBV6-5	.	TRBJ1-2	TGTGCCAGCAGTTACTCGTTACGGAGCGATGGCTACACCTTC	CASSYSLRSDGYTF
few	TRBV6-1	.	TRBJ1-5	TGTGCCAGCAGTGTCCACCTCGGACAGTCGAACAATCAGCCCCAGCATTTT	CASSVHLGQSNNQPQHF
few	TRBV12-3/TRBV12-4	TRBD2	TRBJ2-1	TGTGCCAGCAGTTTTAGGGGACTAGCGGGAGGGCTTCAAGGTTCTAGCAATGAGCAGTTCTTC	CASSFRGLAGGLQGSSNEQFF
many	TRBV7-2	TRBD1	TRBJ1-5	TGTGCCAGCAGCCCCCGGACAGGGGGCATCAATCAGCCCCAGCATTTT	CASSPRTGGINQPQHF
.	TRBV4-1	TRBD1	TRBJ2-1	TGCGCCAGCAGCCTTGGGACAGATACGTACAATGAGCAGTTCTTC	CASSLGTDTYNEQFF
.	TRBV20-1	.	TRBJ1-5	TGCAGTGCTAGAAGTGACAGATATCAGCCCCAGCATTTT	CSARSDRYQPQHF
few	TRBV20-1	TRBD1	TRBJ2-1	TGCAGTGCTAGACGGACAGGCAATGAGCAGTTCTTC	CSARRTGNEQFF
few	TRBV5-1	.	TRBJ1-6	TGCGCCAGCAGCCCTAACTCCTATAATTCACCCCTCCACTTT	CASSPNSYNSPLHF
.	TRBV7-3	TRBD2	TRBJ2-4	TGTGCCAGCAGCTTAACTGGCGGGAGGCACATTCAGTACTTC	CASSLTGGRHIQYF
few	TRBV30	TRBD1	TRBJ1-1	TGTGCCTGGAACGGACAGGGCGGCACTGAAGCTTTCTTT	CAWNGQGGTEAFF
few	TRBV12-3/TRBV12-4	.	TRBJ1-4	TGTGCCAGCAGTTTGCTCGGGGGGCGGTTGAAACTGTTTTTT	CASSLLGGRLKLFF
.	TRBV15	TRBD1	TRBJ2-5	TGTGCCACCAGCAGAGATCGTGGGACAGCTCAAGAGACCCAGTACTTC	CATSRDRGTAQETQYF
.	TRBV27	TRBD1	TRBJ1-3	TGTGCCAGCAGTTTTACAGGGGCAGCTGGAAACACCATATATTTT	CASSFTGAAGNTIYF
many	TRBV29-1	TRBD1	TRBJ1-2	TGCAGCGTTACGGACAGGGTTAATGGCTACACCTTC	CSVTDRVNGYTF
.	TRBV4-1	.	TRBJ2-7	TGCGCCAGCAGCCACCCGTCCTACGAGCAGTACTTC	CASSHPSYEQYF
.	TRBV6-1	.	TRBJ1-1	TGTGCCAGCAGGGAAGGGGGGGAGGTTACTGAAGCTTTCTTT	CASREGGEVTEAFF
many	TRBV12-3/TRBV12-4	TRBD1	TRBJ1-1	TGTGCCAATAAACCCGGGACAGACAACACTGAAGCTTTCTTT	CANKPGTDNTEAFF
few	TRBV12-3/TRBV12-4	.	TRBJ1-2	TGTGCCAGCAGTCCGCCATTGGGACGGAGCAACTATGGCTACACCTTC	CASSPPLGRSNYGYTF
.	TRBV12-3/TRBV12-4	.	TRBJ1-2	TGTGCCAGCAGAGGCCGAGGCAGTGGGCCGGCCTATGGCTACACCTTC	CASRGRGSGPAYGYTF
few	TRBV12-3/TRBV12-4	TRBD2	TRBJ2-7	TGTGCCAGCAAGATAGGGACTAGCGGTGCCTACGAGCAGTACTTC	CASKIGTSGAYEQYF
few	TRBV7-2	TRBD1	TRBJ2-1	TGTGCCAGCAGCTTGGGACAGGGGGTATATGAGCAGTTCTTC	CASSLGQGVYEQFF
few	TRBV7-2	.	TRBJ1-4	TGTGCCAGCAGCTTAGGGGGTTTGAGTGAAAAACTGTTTTTT	CASSLGGLSEKLFF
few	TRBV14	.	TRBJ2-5	TGTGCCAGCAGCCCCAAGGTTATATGGAGGGGTCAAGAGACCCAGTACTTC	CASSPKVIWRGQETQYF
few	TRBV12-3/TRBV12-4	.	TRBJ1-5	TGTGCCAGCAGTTTAGATGGCAGGGCGAATCAGCCCCAGCATTTT	CASSLDGRANQPQHF
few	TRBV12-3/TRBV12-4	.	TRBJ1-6	TGTGCCAGCGCGAGGAGGAGGGTGTATAATTCACCCCTCCACTTT	CASARRRVYNSPLHF
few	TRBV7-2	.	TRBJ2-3	TGTGCCAGCAGCTTAGCGGGGCGGGCGGGGGATACGCAGTATTTT	CASSLAGRAGDTQYF
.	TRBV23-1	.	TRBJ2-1	TGCGCCAGCAGTCAAAGGTGGCGGGCAGCCGAAAGGAATGAGCAGTTCTTC	CASSQRWRAAERNEQFF
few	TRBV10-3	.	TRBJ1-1	TGTGCCATCAGTGAGTCCCATAAGCAGGCTGAAGCTTTCTTT	CAISESHKQAEAFF
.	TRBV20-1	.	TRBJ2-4	TGCAGTGCTGCCCAAACAGGGTCCAAAAACATTCAGTACTTC	CSAAQTGSKNIQYF
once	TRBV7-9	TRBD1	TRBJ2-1	TGTGCCAGCAGCGACGGGACAGACAACCTGAAATACAATGAGCAGTTCTTC	CASSDGTDNLKYNEQFF
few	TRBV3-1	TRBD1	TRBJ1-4	TGTGCCAGCAGCCAAGTTCCAGGGGGGAATAATGAAAAACTGTTTTTT	CASSQVPGGNNEKLFF
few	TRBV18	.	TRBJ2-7	TGTGCCAGCTCACCACTCGCGGGGGCCGACGAGCAGTACTTC	CASSPLAGADEQYF
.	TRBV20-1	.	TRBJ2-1	TGCAGTGCTAGCCCTGTCGTCGGGAGCTTGAGAAATGAGCAGTTCTTC	CSASPVVGSLRNEQFF
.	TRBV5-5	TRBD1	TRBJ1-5	TGTGCCAGCAGCTTGAGGACAGGGGGCGATCAGCCCCAGCATTTT	CASSLRTGGDQPQHF
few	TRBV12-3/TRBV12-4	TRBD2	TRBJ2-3	TGTGCCAGCAGTCTTAGCGGGTCCTATAGCACAGATACGCAGTATTTT	CASSLSGSYSTDTQYF
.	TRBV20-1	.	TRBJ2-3	TGCAGTGCTAGTGACTTTAGCGGTAAAGATACGCAGTATTTT	CSASDFSGKDTQYF
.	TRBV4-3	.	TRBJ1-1	TGCGCCAGCAGCCAAGACCCCCTGAACACTGAAGCTTTCTTT	CASSQDPLNTEAFF
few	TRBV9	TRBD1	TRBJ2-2	TGTGCCAGCAGCGCGAACCCCAGGGGGTCCGGGGAGCTGTTTTTT	CASSANPRGSGELFF
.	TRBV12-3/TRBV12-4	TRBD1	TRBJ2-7	TGTGCCAGCAGTTTACCTCCGGTGGACAGGGTACGCGAGCAGTACTTC	CASSLPPVDRVREQYF
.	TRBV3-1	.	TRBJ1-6	TGTGCCAGCAGCCATAATTCCGGGACGGCCTATAATTCACCCCTCCACTTT	CASSHNSGTAYNSPLHF
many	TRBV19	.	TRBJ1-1	TGTGCCAGTAGTATAGTCAGGACCCCGGGCACTGAAGCTTTCTTT	CASSIVRTPGTEAFF
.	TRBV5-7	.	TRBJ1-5	TGTGCCAGGGCCCCCGGCCAGGCGCCATCTCGCAATCAGCCCCAGCATTTT	CARAPGQAPSRNQPQHF
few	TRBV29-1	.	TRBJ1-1	TGCAGCGTGGTAGACAGGATGAACACTGAAGCTTTCTTT	CSVVDRMNTEAFF
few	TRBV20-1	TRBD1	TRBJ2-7	TGCAGTGCCACATGGACAGGGGGCAGGTACGAGCAGTACTTC	CSATWTGGRYEQYF
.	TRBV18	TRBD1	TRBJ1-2	TGTGCCAGCTCACCCGAACAGGGGGGGCACTATGGCTACACCTTC	CASSPEQGGHYGYTF
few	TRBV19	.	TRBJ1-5	TGTGCCAGCGCACCTACCAATCAGCCCCAGCATTTT	CASAPTNQPQHF
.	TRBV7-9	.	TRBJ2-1	TGTGCCAGCAGCTTAGTTTTTCCCAATTACAATGAGCAGTTCTTC	CASSLVFPNYNEQFF
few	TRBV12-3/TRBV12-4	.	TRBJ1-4	TGTGCCAGCAACAATTTCGGCCCCGGGACTGGTGAAAAACTGTTTTTT	CASNNFGPGTGEKLFF
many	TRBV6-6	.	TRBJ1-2	TGTGCCAGCAGTCGGACAGAGTATGGCTACACCTTC	CASSRTEYGYTF
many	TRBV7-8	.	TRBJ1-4	TGTGCCAGCAGCTTAGTTCCCACCGGGAAACTGTTTTTT	CASSLVPTGKLFF
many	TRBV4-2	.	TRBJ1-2	TGTGCCAGCAGCCAAGATTCGGCAGTCGGGTATGGCTACACCTTC	CASSQDSAVGYGYTF
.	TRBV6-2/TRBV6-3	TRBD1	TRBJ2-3	TGTGCCAGCAGTTACCCCCGACAGGGAGCAGATACGCAGTATTTT	CASSYPRQGADTQYF
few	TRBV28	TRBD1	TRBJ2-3	TGTGCCAGCAGATCCGGGACAGGGATACCTGATACGCAGTATTTT	CASRSGTGIPDTQYF
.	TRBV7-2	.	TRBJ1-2	TGTGGAAGGGTTTATGGCTACACCTTC	CGRVYGYTF
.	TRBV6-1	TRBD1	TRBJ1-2	TGTGCCAGCAGGCGACAGGGGAGGACGTATGGCTACACCTTC	CASRRQGRTYGYTF
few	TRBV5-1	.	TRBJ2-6	TGCGCCAGCAGCTCGACAGTTTCTGGGGCCAACGTCCTGACTTTC	CASSSTVSGANVLTF
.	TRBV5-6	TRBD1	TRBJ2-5	TGTGCCAGCAGGGGACAGGGCTTAGGAGAGACCCAGTACTTC	CASRGQGLGETQYF